These 10 T cell receptor beta chains came from one sample sequenced in a study of blood T cell repertoires in COVID-19. Libraries were prepared by immunoSEQ multiplex PCR; TCRdb keeps only in-frame clonotypes and omits some of them. The repertoire consists of fewer than 350,000 clones, with almost 90% occurring once and the leading ten covering 1.5% to 2%. The sample was PBMCs or T cells enriched from blood (not recorded which). Receptors originate from a woman between 18 and 30 years old with acute COVID-19.

The V and J genes are TRBV6-5 and TRBJ2-5; the match to TRBD1 covers 9 bases. CDR1 is MNHEY and CDR2 is SVGAGI in the germline V gene. The CDR3 spans 16 residues. The junction had 8 bases not matched to a gene; V was cut back by 4 bases and J by 2 bases. The DNA of the CDR3 is TGTGCCAGCAGTTCCGGACCGGGACAGGGACAAGAGACCCAGTACTTC. Its protein is CASSSGPGQGQETQYF.

The rearrangement joins TRBV30 to TRBJ1-5, with 8 bases matching TRBD1. From germline, CDR1 is GTSNPN and CDR2 SVGIG (reference sequence). The CDR3 has 13 residues. With 1 base clipped from V and 6 bases from J, the junction kept 2 bases outside the gene matches. The CDR3 DNA reads as TGTGCCTGGAGTGAGACAGGGGTTCAGCCCCAGCATTTT. It encodes CAWSETGVQPQHF.

The chain is built from TRBV6-5 and TRBJ2-2; 7 bases match TRBD2. CDR1 is MNHEY and CDR2 is SVGAGI in the germline V gene. This CDR3 has 16 amino acids. V shed 0 bases and J 2 bases; nucleotides not matched to a gene: 3. The CDR3 region is CASSYSERGNTGELFF. CDR3 nucleotide sequence: TGTGCCAGCAGTTACTCGGAGCGGGGTAACACCGGGGAGCTGTTTTTT.

This clone was seen a handful of times. The chain carries TRBV7-2 and TRBJ2-5; TRBD2 aligns across 13 bases. CDR3 size: 16 residues. Germline V gives CDR1 SGHTA, CDR2 FQGNSA. V was pared by 4 bases and J by 5 bases, with 7 bases of the junction left unmatched. The CDR3 region has the DNA TGTGCCAGCAGCTCGAACGGACTAGCGGGAGTGGAGACCCAGTACTTC. It encodes CASSSNGLAGVETQYF.

V and J are TRBV5-1 and TRBJ1-1; 9 nucleotides line up with TRBD1. Germline CDR1 and CDR2: SGHRS and YFSETQ. J lost 5 bases, V lost 3 bases, and 11 bases had no gene match. The CDR3 length is 16 residues. CDR3 coding DNA: TGCGCCAGCAGCTCAAGACAGGGGGTGCAAGGAACTGAAGCTTTCTTT. Translating it yields CASSSRQGVQGTEAFF.

The chain employs TRBV28 and TRBJ2-1, with D unresolved. CDR1 MDHEN and CDR2 SYDVKM come from the germline V gene. CDR3 length: 14 residues. V was clipped by 4 bases and J by 6 bases, with 13 bases between them. CDR3 loop: CASSSGNSPNEQFF. CDR3 nucleotides: TGTGCCAGCAGTTCGGGTAATAGCCCCAATGAGCAGTTCTTC.

The CDR3 loop is CASSLSPLTGGSYEQYF. The CDR3 bases are TGCGCCAGCAGCTTAAGCCCTTTAACGGGAGGCTCCTACGAGCAGTACTTC. The V and J genes are TRBV5-1 and TRBJ2-7, with 7 positions matching TRBD2. Germline CDR1 reads SGHRS; CDR2 reads YFSETQ. The CDR3 is 17 residues long. Losses at the gene ends were 2 bases for V and 0 bases for J; bases not matched to a gene: 11.

This clone was seen once. This chain joins TRBV18 and TRBJ1-2; 8 nucleotides align to TRBD1. Germline CDR1 and CDR2: KGHSH and LQKENI. Trimming at V came to 2 bases and at J to 2 bases, leaving 7 bases not matched to a gene. The CDR3 has 16 amino acids. For the CDR3, the DNA is TGTGCCAGCTCACCAGGGCGGGACAGGACAAACTATGGCTACACCTTC. Translating it yields CASSPGRDRTNYGYTF.

The CDR3 region is CSASTGVNGNTIYF. CDR3 in DNA: TGCAGTGCTAGTACAGGGGTCAACGGAAACACCATATATTTT. The gene calls are TRBV20-1 and TRBJ1-3, with 7 bases lining up with TRBD1. This CDR3 region has 14 residues. V lost 3 bases to trimming and J lost 4 bases; unmatched junction nucleotides: 6. In germline, CDR1 is DFQATT, CDR2 SNEGSKA (reference sequence).

The chain has TRBV4-3 and TRBJ2-7, with TRBD1 identical over 8 bases. The germline V gene has CDR1 LGHNA and CDR2 YSLEER. The CDR3 contains 14 residues. V dropped 4 bases and J dropped 0; count of bases not matched to a gene: 2. The CDR3 DNA sequence: TGCGCCAGCAGCCCTGACAGGGGCTCCTACGAGCAGTACTTC. Residues: CASSPDRGSYEQYF.